These 9 T cell receptor beta chains were sequenced from one sample in a study of cytomegalovirus exposure and HLA in healthy donors. Amplification used 60 Vbeta primers and 13 Jbeta primers. Measured with immunoSEQ multiplex PCR; TCRdb has only the in-frame clones, and not every one. The repertoire has hundreds of thousands of clones, around 89% of them found once; the top ten carry about 1%. The source material was PBMCs. These receptors all stem from a woman in her late teens or twenties in good health and CMV-seronegative.

The CDR3 DNA reads as TGTGCCAGCAGCTTAGACGCGGGGGGTCAAGAGACCCAGTACTTC. Amino acids: CASSLDAGGQETQYF. The chain carries TRBV7-2 and TRBJ2-5, with 8 bases identical to TRBD2. The CDR3 has 15 residues. Germline V gene data show CDR1 as SGHTA and CDR2 as FQGNSA. V lost 1 base and J lost 2; bases outside the gene matches: 3. The full variable domain, rest sourced from reference TRBV7-2 and TRBJ2-5, is GAGVSQSPSNKVTEKGKDVELRCDPISGHTALYWYRQSLGQGLEFLIYFQGNSAPDKSGLPSDRFSAERTGGSVSTLTIQRTQQEDSAVYLCASSLDAGGQETQYFGPGTRLLVL.

The chain links TRBV11-2 to TRBJ2-7, with 9 bases identical to TRBD2. V lost 1 base, J lost 7 bases, and 11 bases stayed unmatched. The CDR3 has 16 amino acids. Germline V lookup: CDR1 SGHAT, CDR2 FQNNGV. The CDR3 protein is CASSLGSWRGGEEQYF. The CDR3 DNA reads as TGTGCCAGCAGCTTAGGTTCATGGCGGGGGGGTGAAGAGCAGTACTTC.

The sample holds one count of this clone. The J gene is TRBJ2-7, the V gene TRBV7-2, with TRBD1 matching over 7 bases. The V segment lost 5 bases and the J segment 3 bases; nucleotides outside the gene matches: 10. Germline V gene data show CDR1 as SGHTA and CDR2 as FQGNSA. The CDR3 totals 15 residues. CDR3 nucleotides: TGTGCCAGCAGCCGACAGGGTACCGCACTCTACGAGCAGTACTTC. Protein: CASSRQGTALYEQYF.

V gene TRBV19 combines with J gene TRBJ2-3; 7 bases match TRBD2. Germline assignment: CDR1 LNHDA and CDR2 SQIVND (reference sequence). The CDR3 consists of 15 residues. Losses at the gene ends were 6 bases for V and 6 bases for J; bases not matched to a gene: 12. DNA of the CDR3: TGTGCCAGTAGCTACCGGGACGCCGGGAGGGATACGCAGTATTTT. It yields the protein CASSYRDAGRDTQYF.

V usage is TRBV5-6 and J usage is TRBJ1-2; possibly TRBD1 for D (6 bases). Looked up from germline, CDR1 is SGHDT and CDR2 is YYEEEE. The CDR3 runs to 13 residues. V dropped 4 bases and J dropped 5 bases, with 12 bases sitting between them. CDR3 sequence reads: CASSPATGYGYTF. CDR3 in DNA: TGTGCCAGCAGCCCCGCAACAGGGTATGGCTACACCTTC. Based on the CDR3 plus reference TRBV5-6 and TRBJ1-2, the full variable domain is DAGVTQSPTHLIKTRGQQVTLRCSPKSGHDTVSWYQQALGQGPQFIFQYYEEEERQRGNFPDRFSGHQFPNYSSELNVNALLLGDSALYLCASSPATGYGYTFGSGTRLTVV.

This clone was counted between two and nine times. The gene calls are TRBV5-1 and TRBJ2-7, with 8 bases fitting TRBD2. From germline, CDR1 is SGHRS and CDR2 YFSETQ. The J segment lost 2 bases and the V segment lost 5 bases, leaving 9 bases of the junction unmatched. The CDR3 length is 15 residues. The CDR3 region is CASSLRGGGPYEQYF. The CDR3 DNA is TGCGCCAGCAGTCTCCGGGGCGGGGGGCCCTACGAGCAGTACTTC.

The J gene is TRBJ1-4, the V gene TRBV18, with D perhaps matching TRBD1 (6 bases). The CDR3 has 15 amino acids. CDR1 and CDR2 (germline): KGHSH, LQKENI. V was shortened by 0 bases and J by 7 bases, with 12 bases between the two germline ends. CDR3 coding DNA: TGTGCCAGCTCACCACCGGGGCAGGGGCTTGAAAAACTGTTTTTT. Its protein is CASSPPGQGLEKLFF.

Here the CDR3 reads CASSLGRENNSPLHF. The DNA for the CDR3 is TGTGCCAGCAGCCTAGGACGGGAGAATAATTCACCCCTCCACTTT. The chain carries TRBV6-5 and TRBJ1-6; D gene unclear. CDR3 length: 15 residues. V gave up 6 bases and J gave up 5 bases, with 14 bases separating them. Germline values: CDR1 MNHEY, CDR2 SVGAGI.

The V gene is TRBV7-2, the J gene TRBJ1-1; D is unresolved. With 4 bases removed from V and 4 bases from J, the gap between germline ends came to 10 bases. The CDR3 contains 13 residues. The germline gives CDR1 SGHTA, CDR2 FQGNSA. CDR3 in DNA: TGTGCCAGCAGCTCGAGATCCTTCACTGAAGCTTTCTTT. Its protein product is CASSSRSFTEAFF.